Listed below are T cell receptor beta chains from one sample, sequenced in a study of tumor-infiltrating lymphocytes in primary liver carcinoma. TCRdb reanalysed the multiplex PCR reads using MiXCR and keeps one entry per CDR3 protein. The profile shows approximately 330,000 distinct CDR3 sequences, less than 70% of them singletons. What was sequenced was peripheral blood. These receptors were collected from a man between 40 and 49 years old with primary liver carcinoma and hepatitis B virus infection. CDR3s include the opening cysteine and the closing phenylalanine or tryptophan. D genes are given only for firm matches. Not all rows give a size; the values are once, few, many and, for expanded clones, a class.

TRBV5-4	TRBD1	.	TRBJ2-7	CASSLMGQSLDEQYF	TGTGCCAGCAGCTTGATGGGACAGTCTCTCGATGAGCAGTACTTC
TRBV20-1	TRBD1	once	TRBJ2-7	CGARGQGAIEQYF	TGCGGTGCTAGGGGACAGGGGGCTATCGAGCAGTACTTC
TRBV7-9	.	.	TRBJ1-1	CASSFSMNTEAFF	TGTGCCAGCAGCTTTAGCATGAACACTGAAGCTTTCTTT
TRBV6-2/TRBV6-3	TRBD1	.	TRBJ2-4	CVSRQGAFLGFQYF	TGTGTCAGTCGACAGGGGGCCTTCCTGGGGTTTCAGTACTTC
TRBV5-5	.	many	TRBJ2-1	CASSLVGRANEQFF	TGTGCCAGCAGCTTGGTTGGCCGAGCGAATGAGCAGTTCTTC
TRBV12-3/TRBV12-4	.	many	TRBJ2-6	CASSEVSGANVLTF	TGTGCCAGCAGCGAGGTCTCTGGGGCCAACGTCCTGACTTTC
TRBV6-2/TRBV6-3	TRBD1	.	TRBJ2-5	CASRVAGQGAWETQYF	TGTGCCAGCAGGGTAGCCGGACAGGGGGCATGGGAGACCCAGTACTTC
TRBV6-1	.	.	TRBJ1-5	CVSSDGESDQPQHF	TGTGTCAGCAGTGATGGGGAGTCGGATCAGCCCCAGCATTTT
TRBV6-1	.	.	TRBJ2-7	CTSRRRVGNSHYEQYF	TGTACCAGCAGAAGGAGGGTCGGGAACTCCCACTACGAGCAGTACTTC
TRBV11-3	.	.	TRBJ2-1	CASNLSSGPFNEQFF	TGTGCCAGCAACTTATCGTCAGGCCCCTTCAATGAGCAGTTCTTC
TRBV28	TRBD1	.	TRBJ2-2	CASSSGGPGELLF	TGTGCCAGCAGTTCAGGGGGCCCCGGGGAGCTGTTATTT
TRBV11-2	.	.	TRBJ1-1	CANSLIPSGQWGTEAFF	TGTGCCAACAGCTTAATCCCCTCCGGACAGTGGGGGACTGAAGCTTTCTTT
TRBV14	.	many	TRBJ1-6	CASSKDGRNNSPLHF	TGTGCCAGCAGCAAGGACGGTCGAAATAATTCACCCCTCCACTTT
TRBV4-3	.	many	TRBJ2-1	CASSQDRRARYNEQFF	TGCGCCAGCAGCCAAGATCGGCGGGCGCGGTACAATGAGCAGTTCTTC
TRBV12-3/TRBV12-4	.	many	TRBJ2-4	CASSLGGRGDIQYF	TGTGCCAGCAGTTTGGGGGGTCGGGGTGACATTCAGTACTTC
TRBV11-2	.	.	TRBJ2-1	CVSRLGGYEQFF	TGTGTCAGTAGACTTGGAGGGTATGAGCAGTTCTTC
TRBV11-2	.	many	TRBJ2-7	CASSLDPSGSNYEQYF	TGTGCCAGCAGCTTAGATCCATCAGGGTCTAATTACGAGCAGTACTTC
TRBV5-4	.	many	TRBJ2-3	CASSLGESLDTQYF	TGTGCCAGCAGCTTGGGCGAGAGTTTAGATACGCAGTATTTT
TRBV12-3/TRBV12-4	.	.	TRBJ2-2	CASSSQGVITVELFF	TGTGCCAGTTCCTCACAGGGTGTTATCACCGTGGAGCTGTTTTTT
TRBV7-8	.	.	TRBJ1-1	CASSRGPMNTEAFF	TGTGCCAGCAGCCGGGGTCCTATGAACACTGAAGCTTTCTTT
TRBV7-9	TRBD2	few	TRBJ2-2	CASSPGPGLDLGELFF	TGTGCCAGCAGCCCCGGCCCGGGACTAGATCTAGGGGAGCTGTTTTTT
TRBV11-1	.	.	TRBJ2-1	CASNPPPGLARNEQFF	TGTGCCAGCAACCCACCACCCGGACTCGCTAGGAATGAGCAGTTCTTC
TRBV6-6	.	.	TRBJ2-7	CASSVGNSYEQYF	TGTGCCAGCAGTGTCGGTAACTCCTACGAGCAGTACTTC
TRBV5-1	.	.	TRBJ2-7	CASSINLRAFSVYEQYF	TGCGCCAGCAGCATCAATCTAAGGGCATTTTCGGTGTACGAGCAGTACTTC
TRBV11-2	.	.	TRBJ1-6	CASGLVSSLLHF	TGTGCCAGCGGTTTAGTCAGTTCACTCCTCCACTTT